This record looks at one T cell receptor (beta chain) sequence and its context. TCRdb's copy holds only in-frame clones and misses some; the assay was immunoSEQ multiplex PCR. This table holds under 400,000 clones, about nine tenths found once. This entry is derived from a study of blood T cell repertoires in COVID-19. From germline, CDR1 is SGHNT and CDR2 YENEEA. The CDR3 contains 14 residues. Trimming cost V 5 bases and J 4 bases, with 12 bases left between them. This chain links TRBV11-3 with TRBJ2-1; possible D gene TRBD2, 5 bases. This receptor was obtained from a woman aged 25 to 39 who had been exposed to COVID-19. Sequencing was done on a sample of PBMCs or T cells enriched from blood (not recorded which). The DNA for the CDR3 is TGTGCCAGCAGCCCAGCTAGCTTTTACAATGAGCAGTTCTTC. Encoded protein: CASSPASFYNEQFF. Complete variable domain (other parts from reference TRBV11-3 and TRBJ2-1): EAGVVQSPRYKIIEKKQPVAFWCNPISGHNTLYWYLQNLGQGPELLIRYENEEAVDDSQLPKDRFSAERLKGVDSTLKIQPAELGDSAVYLCASSPASFYNEQFFGPGTRLTVL.